The clone carrying this T cell receptor (beta chain) showed up many times. Its target is not known. This CDR3 is 14 amino acids long. With 10 bases removed from V and 6 bases from J, the gap between germline ends came to 18 bases. Germline V lookup: CDR1 SGHNT, CDR2 YENEEA. This sample's time point: newly diagnosed GD, antithyroid drugs for less than 3 months. PBMC RNA was the source of the TCR library. TCR beta libraries were built with iRepertoire HTBI primers and Arm-PCR of CDR3 regions. Via MiXCR, TCRdb re-called the multiplex PCR reads, giving one row per CDR3 protein. The sample gives roughly 410,000 distinct CDR3 sequences, approximately 15% of which show up once; roughly 7.7% is in the top ten. These data are taken from a study of regulatory T cells in long-lasting Graves disease. Study findings and constraints: Newly diagnosed patients shared about a thousand public clonotypes; persistent patients shared under 3,000. The study found TRBV28, TRBJ1-2 and TRBJ2-5 favored in persistent disease.

These sequences were also reported in another study, on T cells in Graves' hyperthyroidism and ophthalmopathy. Per that study: Patients aged 18 to 65 had newly diagnosed hyperthyroidism lasting under 2 months. A set of HTBI primers served as the primers for a first-round RT-PCR of the TCR CDR3.

The chain links TRBV11-3 to TRBJ2-2; D is perhaps TRBD1 (5 bases). Sequences were derived from peripheral blood mononuclear cells (PBMCs), sampled at new diagnosis, from a patient treated with antithyroid drugs. The clonotype comes from a middle-aged woman with Graves disease. CDR3: CATHGQVRAGELFF. Here the CDR3 DNA reads TGTGCCACTCACGGACAAGTTAGAGCCGGGGAGCTGTTTTTT.